The 4 T cell receptor beta chains in this list originate from one sample, sequenced in a study of identical twins. TCRdb itself ran the 5' RACE reads through MiXCR, one entry per CDR3 protein. The data contain around 530,000 distinct CDR3 sequences, around 15% of them singletons. The same data also went into a second study, on yellow fever vaccine responses in identical twins.

Sample: CD4+ T cells sorted from blood. The receptor source for this set is a woman aged 18 to 35 in good health.

The rearrangement links TRBV12-3 or TRBV12-4 to TRBJ1-5; D is unresolved. This CDR3 comprises 13 residues. Deletions cut 7 bases from V and 2 bases from J, with 9 bases between. For the CDR3, the DNA is TGTGCCAGCACAGAACACGGCAATCAGCCCCAGCATTTT. This gives the protein CASTEHGNQPQHF.

This clonotype has more than one count but fewer than ten. CDR3 sequence reads: CASSVGSTATETQYF. Here the CDR3 DNA reads TGTGCCAGCAGCGTGGGGTCCACCGCTACGGAGACCCAGTACTTC. The gene calls are TRBV7-3 and TRBJ2-5; unclear D gene. In germline, CDR1 is SGHTA, CDR2 FQGTGA. The CDR3 runs to 15 residues. With 5 bases removed from V and 5 bases from J, the gap between germline ends came to 18 bases.

This clonotype was seen a few times. The chain uses TRBV7-7 and TRBJ2-1; 11 bases map to TRBD1. The ends lost 5 bases at V and 7 bases at J; junction bases unmatched: 7. This CDR3 region has 15 residues. The germline gives CDR1 SSHAT, CDR2 FNYEAQ (reference sequence). CDR3 residues: CASSTGQGVNNEQFF. The CDR3 region has the DNA TGTGCCAGCAGCACGGGACAGGGGGTTAATAATGAGCAGTTCTTC.

This clonotype has just a few counts. The chain is built from TRBV29-1 and TRBJ2-1; TRBD2 agrees at 10 bases. The CDR3 totals 16 residues. In germline, CDR1 is SQVTM, CDR2 ANQGSEA. V lost 6 bases to trimming and J lost 7 bases; unmatched junction nucleotides: 15. The CDR3 region is CSVGKILAGIPNEQFF. The CDR3 DNA sequence: TGCAGCGTGGGGAAAATACTAGCGGGAATTCCAAATGAGCAGTTCTTC.